The rows below give T cell receptor beta chains drawn from one sample of a study of shared clonotypes between healthy human individuals. The method was immunoSEQ multiplex PCR; TCRdb's version includes in-frame clones alone and lacks a portion of them. The sample contains millions of clones, 85% to 95% of which appear only once. The sample taken for sequencing was naive CD4+ T cells sorted from blood. The origin of the receptors is a man aged 18-30 years in good health. Each CDR3 is given with its conserved first and last residue. A D gene is named only where the DNA matches it firmly. The size entry is marked missing in some rows and otherwise reads once, few, many or a size class.

D gene,J gene,clone size,V gene,CDR3 DNA,CDR3 protein
TRBD2,TRBJ2-5,.,TRBV6-5,TGTGCCAGCAGTCGACTAGCGGGAGGCCACGAGACCCAGTACTTC,CASSRLAGGHETQYF
.,TRBJ2-7,.,TRBV27,TGTGCCAGCAGTTCTTATCAGGCCTACGAGCAGTACTTC,CASSSYQAYEQYF
.,TRBJ2-3,.,TRBV25-1,TGTGCCAGCAGTGAATATTCCAGCACAGATACGCAGTATTTT,CASSEYSSTDTQYF
.,TRBJ1-4,.,TRBV6-5,TGTGCCAGTGGACGGGGGAGCGCAACTAATGAAAAACTGTTTTTT,CASGRGSATNEKLFF
.,TRBJ1-1,.,TRBV21-1,TGTGCCAGCGCCCAGGTCACTGAAGCTTTCTTT,CASAQVTEAFF
TRBD2,TRBJ2-1,.,TRBV5-1,TGCGCCAGCAGCTCCTCCGTAGCGGGAGCCAATGAGCAGTTCTTC,CASSSSVAGANEQFF
TRBD2,TRBJ2-1,.,TRBV25-1,TGTGCCAGCAGTGAGGTCGGGGGGAGAGGGTTTGAGCAGTTCTTC,CASSEVGGRGFEQFF
.,TRBJ2-1,.,TRBV5-6,TGTGCCAGCAGCTTCCGGACTGCCTACAATGAGCAGTTCTTC,CASSFRTAYNEQFF
TRBD1,TRBJ1-5,.,TRBV6-5,TGTGCCAGCAGCAGCGGGACAGCAAATCAGCCCCAGCATTTT,CASSSGTANQPQHF
.,TRBJ2-7,.,TRBV5-1,TGCGCCAGCAGCTTGACGTCTCAGGGGAGGTACGAGCAGTACTTC,CASSLTSQGRYEQYF
.,TRBJ2-7,.,TRBV18,TGTGCCAGCTCACCCCCCGTGGGAGCATCCCCCTACGAGCAGTACTTC,CASSPPVGASPYEQYF
.,TRBJ1-3,.,TRBV7-2,TGTGCCAGCAGCTTCAGGGCGGACACCATATATTTT,CASSFRADTIYF
.,TRBJ2-1,few,TRBV6-5,TGTGCCAGCAGTCGCCGGGCCGATGAGCAGTTCTTC,CASSRRADEQFF
.,TRBJ2-3,.,TRBV6-5,TGTGCCAGCAGTTCATTGGCGGCCGGTACAGATACGCAGTATTTT,CASSSLAAGTDTQYF
.,TRBJ1-4,.,TRBV6-6,TGTGCCTTGGCAACTAATGAAAAACTGTTTTTT,CALATNEKLFF
.,TRBJ1-6,few,TRBV6-5,TGTGCCAGCAGTTTCGAGGGTGGGTCACCCCTCCACTTT,CASSFEGGSPLHF
TRBD2,TRBJ2-5,.,TRBV2,TGTGCCAGCAGTGGGGGAGGGGAGGGAGAGACCCAGTACTTC,CASSGGGEGETQYF
.,TRBJ2-1,.,TRBV21-1,TGTGCCAGCCCTCCATGGGGGACTAGCGTCCTAAATGAGCAGTTCTTC,CASPPWGTSVLNEQFF
.,TRBJ1-1,once,TRBV18,TGTGCCAGCTCACCGGTAGACCTAATGAACACTGAAGCTTTCTTT,CASSPVDLMNTEAFF
TRBD1,TRBJ2-7,.,TRBV7-2,TGTGCCAGCAGCGCGCCGGGACAGGGGTCCTACGAGCAGTACTTC,CASSAPGQGSYEQYF
.,TRBJ2-1,.,TRBV29-1,TGCAGCGTTGAAAGGTACCTAAGCGCAGGAGGGCAGTTCTTC,CSVERYLSAGGQFF
TRBD1,TRBJ2-1,.,TRBV7-8,TGTGCCAGCATTGGACAGGGGCCTCGATATGAGCAGTTCTTC,CASIGQGPRYEQFF
TRBD2,TRBJ2-5,.,TRBV25-1,TGTGCCAGCAGTGAAAGTCTAGCGGGAGAAGAGACCCAGTACTTC,CASSESLAGEETQYF
.,TRBJ1-1,.,TRBV14,TGTGCCAGCAGCCCCTTGGGGGTGGACACTGAAGCTTTCTTT,CASSPLGVDTEAFF
.,TRBJ2-3,.,TRBV5-1,TGCGCCAGCAGCTTGGGCTGGACAGATACGCAGTATTTT,CASSLGWTDTQYF
.,TRBJ2-7,.,TRBV28,TGTGCCAGCATGGGAGTAGACCCGACGACCCTCCACGAGCAGTACTTC,CASMGVDPTTLHEQYF
.,TRBJ2-7,.,TRBV5-1,TGCGCCAGCAGCTTGGGGACCACCAGCTCCTACGAGCAGTACTTC,CASSLGTTSSYEQYF
.,TRBJ2-3,.,TRBV5-1,TGCGCCAGCAGCTTGGAGGATCCTAGCACAGATACGCAGTATTTT,CASSLEDPSTDTQYF
TRBD2,TRBJ2-2,.,TRBV7-9,TGTGCCAGCAGCTTCGGGACTAGCGGGAGGGTCGGCGGGGAGCTGTTTTTT,CASSFGTSGRVGGELFF
.,TRBJ2-2,few,TRBV7-9,TGTGCCAGCAGCTTAAAACGGGACACGAACACCGGGGAGCTGTTTTTT,CASSLKRDTNTGELFF
.,TRBJ2-2,once,TRBV18,TGTGCCAGCTCACCACGGGGACAAGCGAACACCGGGGAGCTGTTTTTT,CASSPRGQANTGELFF
TRBD2,TRBJ2-7,.,TRBV5-4,TGTGCCAGCAGCTTGGGGGCTAGCGGAGTCTACGAGCAGTACTTC,CASSLGASGVYEQYF
.,TRBJ2-5,.,TRBV10-2,TGCGCCAGCAGTGCACGGGGCCTAGAGACCCAGTACTTC,CASSARGLETQYF
TRBD2,TRBJ2-7,.,TRBV5-6,TGTGCCAGCAGCCAACTTGGGACTTACCGGGGGGGCGAGCAGTACTTC,CASSQLGTYRGGEQYF
.,TRBJ1-4,.,TRBV27,TGTGCCAGCAGTTTTTTGTTGATGGGGGTACCTGAAAAACTGTTTTTT,CASSFLLMGVPEKLFF
TRBD2,TRBJ2-7,.,TRBV5-1,TGCGCCAGCAGCCCTCGACTAGCGGGAGTCTACGAGCAGTACTTC,CASSPRLAGVYEQYF
.,TRBJ2-5,.,TRBV5-4,TGTGCCAGCAGCCTAGGAAGGGCAGAGACCCAGTACTTC,CASSLGRAETQYF
.,TRBJ2-3,.,TRBV6-5,TGTGCCAGCACCTTTAGGGCCACAGATACGCAGTATTTT,CASTFRATDTQYF
.,TRBJ2-3,.,TRBV7-3,TGTGCCAGCAGCTGGGGGTTGACAGATACGCAGTATTTT,CASSWGLTDTQYF
TRBD2,TRBJ2-7,once,TRBV10-3,TGTGCCATCACTAGCGGGAGCGACTCCTACGAGCAGTACTTC,CAITSGSDSYEQYF
TRBD2,TRBJ2-7,.,TRBV7-9,TGTGCCAGCAGCTTTGGACTAGCGGGGGGGCCGGACGAGCAGTACTTC,CASSFGLAGGPDEQYF
.,TRBJ2-7,.,TRBV11-2,TGTGCCAGCAGCTTATCACCGGGACAAGGATCGTACGAGCAGTACTTC,CASSLSPGQGSYEQYF
TRBD1,TRBJ1-5,.,TRBV30,TGTGCCTGGAGTCCACAGGGGAATCAGCCCCAGCATTTT,CAWSPQGNQPQHF
.,TRBJ2-2,.,TRBV11-2,TGTGCCAGCACCCTGACAGCCTCGAACACCGGGGAGCTGTTTTTT,CASTLTASNTGELFF
.,TRBJ1-1,.,TRBV2,TGTGCCAGCAGACCCCCGGCCCGGGGGCGAGGCACTGAAGCTTTCTTT,CASRPPARGRGTEAFF
TRBD1,TRBJ1-1,.,TRBV29-1,TGCAGCGTTGGACAGGGGGACACTGAAGCTTTCTTT,CSVGQGDTEAFF
TRBD1,TRBJ1-4,.,TRBV7-9,TGTGCCAGCAGCGACTACTATAGGGACAGGGAAGAAAAACTGTTTTTT,CASSDYYRDREEKLFF
.,TRBJ2-3,.,TRBV5-1,TGCGCCAGCAGCTTGGACACTCCCGGCCCGCAGTATTTT,CASSLDTPGPQYF